This entry lists 22 T cell receptor beta chains sequenced from one sample in a study of OX40 agonist ivuxolimab in advanced cancers. The library was prepared using the immunoSEQ multiplex PCR assay. As stored in TCRdb, this immuneACCESS dataset retains in-frame rearrangements with V and J assigned. A fraction of the clones does not appear; measured against another copy, unresolved V genes explain less than half of the discrepancy, and the remainder lacks a known reason. A total of fewer than 70,000 clones appear in this sample, approximately 82% of them only once. Clones ranked in the top ten supply about 3% of the sample. Sequencing used CD4+ or CD8+ T cells sorted from blood, obtained in a trial of the OX40 agonist ivuxolimab. All receptors come from an adult with an advanced solid tumor such as melanoma, head and neck, liver or kidney cancer.

This clone was seen more than once but under ten times. This chain joins TRBV6-1 and TRBJ2-3; no reliable D call. This CDR3 is built from 12 residues. The germline V gene has CDR1 MNHNS and CDR2 SASEGT. Trimming took 0 bases from V and 10 from J, leaving 8 bases between them. CDR3 sequence: CASSEAGDPQYF. DNA for the CDR3: TGTGCCAGCAGTGAAGCAGGCGATCCGCAGTATTTT.

The V call is TRBV18, the J call TRBJ2-2, with D hard to call. This CDR3 has 13 residues. Per the germline V gene, CDR1 is KGHSH and CDR2 is LQKENI. Trimming cost V 2 bases and J 6 bases, with 7 bases left between them. CDR3 residues: CASSPVGSGELFF. CDR3 coding DNA: TGTGCCAGCTCACCAGTAGGGTCCGGGGAGCTGTTTTTT.

The chain employs TRBV6-1 and TRBJ2-5; D could derive from TRBD1 or TRBD2 (5 bases each). V gave up 6 bases and J gave up 7 bases, with 24 bases separating them. Looked up from germline, CDR1 is MNHNS and CDR2 is SASEGT. CDR3 length: 16 residues. The CDR3 DNA sequence: TGTGCCAGCAGCGAACGGCTGGGACCCGCGGGTAGGACCCAGTACTTC. It yields the protein CASSERLGPAGRTQYF.

The chain carries TRBV28 and TRBJ2-5; 9 bases line up with TRBD2. Germline V gene sequence: CDR1 MDHEN, CDR2 SYDVKM. The junction had 10 bases not matched to a gene; V was cut back by 2 bases and J by 6 bases. The CDR3 length is 16 residues. Here the CDR3 DNA reads TGTGCCAGCAGTTTACCTAGCGGGATGGGGATGCAGACCCAGTACTTC. It encodes CASSLPSGMGMQTQYF.

This clone is a singleton in its sample. This chain joins TRBV11-3 and TRBJ2-7; possibly TRBD2 for D (5 bases). CDR1 is SGHNT, CDR2 YENEEA, per germline. CDR3 size: 14 residues. The ends were cut back, 6 bases at V and 0 bases at J, with 12 bases in the middle. The CDR3 spells CASRTEGLSYEQYF. As DNA, the CDR3 is TGTGCCAGCAGGACCGAGGGCCTCTCCTACGAGCAGTACTTC.

The chain employs TRBV7-8 and TRBJ1-1; a weak D match, TRBD1 (6 bases). The V and J ends lost 4 bases and 4 bases respectively, with 16 bases between them. Germline V gene lookup returns CDR1 SGHVS and CDR2 FQNEAQ. The CDR3 has 15 residues. The CDR3 loop reads CASSWGWGGRTEAFF. CDR3 in DNA: TGTGCCAGCAGCTGGGGCTGGGGGGGGCGCACTGAAGCTTTCTTT.

The chain is built from TRBV28 and TRBJ1-2; the D is unclear. CDR3 size: 14 residues. Germline loops: CDR1 MDHEN, CDR2 SYDVKM. Trimming stripped 10 bases from V and 0 bases from J, with 15 bases between. In DNA form, the CDR3 reads TGTGCCATCCGTAGCGGGGAAGCTAACTATGGCTACACCTTC. Translated: CAIRSGEANYGYTF.

V is TRBV28 and J is TRBJ2-7; 12 bases are shared with TRBD1. The V gene end was trimmed by 5 bases and the J gene end by 4 bases; junction bases not matched to a gene: 3. Germline V gene data show CDR1 as MDHEN and CDR2 as SYDVKM. The CDR3 totals 14 residues. CDR3 amino acids: CASSGTGGFYEQYF. The CDR3 DNA reads TGTGCCAGCAGTGGGACAGGGGGCTTTTACGAGCAGTACTTC.

The chain links TRBV7-2 to TRBJ1-2, with 7 bases that match TRBD1. Per germline, CDR1 SGHTA and CDR2 FQGNSA. CDR3 length: 13 residues. The V and J ends lost 5 bases and 3 bases, in that order; junction bases with no gene match: 3. The CDR3 spells CASSAGTDYGYTF. The CDR3 DNA is TGTGCCAGCAGCGCAGGGACAGACTATGGCTACACCTTC.

This chain connects TRBV6-5 to TRBJ2-7; 8 bases align to TRBD1. The V gene's germline CDR1 is MNHEY and CDR2 SVGAGI. The CDR3 loop spans 16 amino acids. J gave up 4 bases and V 0 bases, and 8 bases lay outside the gene matches. CDR3 residues: CASSYSLTGGGYEQYF. The CDR3 bases are TGTGCCAGCAGTTACTCGTTAACAGGGGGAGGTTACGAGCAGTACTTC.

The DNA for the CDR3 is TGTGCCAGCACCCTTCAAAGGGGGACAACCTACGAGCAGTACTTC. As protein: CASTLQRGTTYEQYF. This chain joins TRBV5-8 and TRBJ2-7; weak D call: TRBD1 (6 bases). The CDR3 runs 15 residues. Germline CDR1 reads SGHTS; CDR2 reads YDEGEE. V gave up 6 bases and J gave up 2 bases, with 18 bases separating them.

The chain carries TRBV7-9 and TRBJ2-1; unclear D gene. Trimming left V 5 bases short and J 8 bases short, with 7 bases between. Germline V gene lookup returns CDR1 SEHNR and CDR2 FQNEAQ (reference sequence). CDR3 size: 11 residues. CDR3: CASSPFDEQFF. The CDR3 region has the DNA TGTGCCAGCAGCCCCTTTGATGAGCAGTTCTTC.

This chain uses TRBV28 with TRBJ2-3; possible D gene TRBD1, 5 bases. The CDR3 covers 13 residues. Germline CDR1 MDHEN, CDR2 SYDVKM. Between the trimmed V and J ends, which lost 7 bases and 2 bases, there was a span of 10 bases. CDR3 in amino acids: CASMGPNTDTQYF. CDR3 nucleotides: TGTGCCAGCATGGGGCCAAACACAGATACGCAGTATTTT.

The CDR3 DNA is TGTGCCAGCAGCTTAGAGGGGGGAGGCTACGAGCAGTACTTC. The encoded protein is CASSLEGGGYEQYF. The V call is TRBV11-2, the J call TRBJ2-7, with a weak D call TRBD2 (6 bases). In germline, CDR1 is SGHAT, CDR2 FQNNGV. Trimming shortened V by 0 bases and J by 3 bases, and 9 bases separated the two germline ends. The CDR3 spans 14 residues.

The chain carries TRBV7-3 and TRBJ1-2; D unresolved. CDR1 is SGHTA and CDR2 is FQGTGA in the germline V gene. V was pared by 7 bases and J by 4 bases, with 16 bases between. CDR3 length: 14 amino acids. The chain's CDR3 is CASILLAQVYGYTF. The CDR3 coding sequence is TGTGCCAGCATCCTGCTTGCACAAGTCTATGGCTACACCTTC.

This rearrangement joins TRBV7-2 to TRBJ2-3; no clear D. Germline values: CDR1 SGHTA, CDR2 FQGNSA. The V gene lost 4 bases and the J gene lost 3 bases, with 11 bases spanning the gap. This CDR3 is 14 amino acids long. The CDR3 protein is CASSYNGQTDTQYF. DNA of the CDR3: TGTGCCAGCAGCTATAACGGCCAGACAGATACGCAGTATTTT.

A few counts support this clone. The chain combines TRBV7-8 with TRBJ1-5; D remains unclear. This CDR3 comprises 15 residues. Trimming took off 1 base at V and 3 bases at J, with 10 bases between the two ends. Germline V lookup: CDR1 SGHVS, CDR2 FQNEAQ. CDR3 nucleotides: TGTGCCAGCAGCTTAGTCGGCGGGGACAATCAGCCCCAGCATTTT. This codes for CASSLVGGDNQPQHF.

Here the CDR3 DNA reads TGTGCCAGCTCACCTTTCCCACCACTGAGGGATACCTACGAGCAGTACTTC. Translating gives CASSPFPPLRDTYEQYF. The J gene is TRBJ2-7, the V gene TRBV18; D is perhaps TRBD2 (5 bases). The CDR3 has 17 amino acids. Germline CDR1 reads KGHSH; CDR2 reads LQKENI. With 3 bases removed from V and 2 bases from J, the gap between germline ends came to 20 bases.

The chain combines TRBV7-3 with TRBJ2-5; the match to TRBD2 covers 7 bases. The CDR3 consists of 14 residues. CDR1 is SGHTA and CDR2 is FQGTGA in the germline V gene. With V trimmed by 2 bases and J by 5 bases, 5 bases remained unmatched. CDR3 DNA sequence: TGTGCCAGCAGCTTACAGGGAGGGGTGGAGACCCAGTACTTC. Protein sequence: CASSLQGGVETQYF.

J is TRBJ2-1 and V is TRBV4-3, with 9 bases aligning to TRBD2. CDR1 and CDR2 (germline): LGHNA, YSLEER. The V segment lost 2 bases and the J segment 2 bases; nucleotides outside the gene matches: 16. This CDR3 is built from 20 residues. The CDR3 sequence is CASSQRASMLAGYTYNEQFF. The DNA for the CDR3 is TGCGCCAGCAGCCAAAGGGCGTCGATGCTAGCGGGGTATACCTACAATGAGCAGTTCTTC.

This chain connects TRBV28 to TRBJ1-3; TRBD1 matches at 7 bases. This CDR3 is built from 15 residues. The junction had 10 bases not matched to a gene; V was cut back by 11 bases and J by 0 bases. The germline V gene has CDR1 MDHEN and CDR2 SYDVKM. CDR3 residues: CAAAGQANSGNTIYF. The CDR3 nucleotides are TGTGCCGCAGCCGGACAGGCGAACTCTGGAAACACCATATATTTT. Full variable domain (rest looked up from reference TRBV28 and TRBJ1-3): DVKVTQSSRYLVKRTGEKVFLECVQDMDHENMFWYRQDPGLGLRLIYFSYDVKMKEKGDIPEGYSVSREKKERFSLILESASTNQTSMYLCAAAGQANSGNTIYFGEGSWLTVV.

The chain has TRBV9 and TRBJ2-4, with D tentatively TRBD1 (5 bases). Germline V gene data show CDR1 as SGDLS and CDR2 as YYNGEE. V was shortened by 4 bases and J by 0 bases, with 17 bases between the two germline ends. The CDR3 consists of 17 residues. CDR3 protein: CASSLPPRALAKNIQYF. The CDR3 DNA sequence: TGTGCCAGCAGCCTACCCCCCAGGGCCCTAGCCAAAAACATTCAGTACTTC.